Listed below are T cell receptor beta chains from one sample, sequenced in a study of identical twins. Using its own MiXCR run on the 5' RACE reads, TCRdb lists one record per CDR3 protein. Altogether some 560,000 distinct CDR3 sequences are present, roughly 9.9% being singletons, with the ten largest covering roughly 3.2%. The same specimen was also included in a second study, on yellow fever vaccine responses in identical twins.

The sequenced sample was PBMCs. The receptors originated from a woman aged 18-30 years in good health. Both conserved end residues are part of each CDR3. Fields, in order: J gene, clone size, V gene, D gene, CDR3 protein, CDR3 DNA. The D gene is left open where the match is weak. Some rows have no size entry. The others give once, few or many, or a class for an expanded clone.

>TRBJ1-4|few|TRBV7-9|TRBD1
CASSSAQGAISNEKLFF
TGTGCCAGCAGCTCCGCGCAGGGGGCGATATCTAATGAAAAACTGTTTTTT
>TRBJ2-3|-|TRBV23-1|-
CASRRDLDTDTQYF
TGCGCCAGCAGGCGGGACCTAGACACCGATACGCAGTATTTT
>TRBJ2-2|-|TRBV20-1|TRBD2
CSAPSLAGDSGELFF
TGCAGTGCCCCTTCACTAGCGGGAGATTCCGGGGAGCTGTTTTTT
>TRBJ2-5|many|TRBV7-9|TRBD2
CASSAGLAGGETQYF
TGTGCCAGCAGCGCCGGACTAGCGGGAGGAGAGACCCAGTACTTC
>TRBJ2-7|-|TRBV28|-
CASGFDRNTYEQYF
TGTGCCAGCGGGTTTGACCGCAATACCTACGAGCAGTACTTC
>TRBJ2-3|-|TRBV5-6|-
CASSPVGTDTQYF
TGTGCCAGCAGCCCGGTGGGCACAGATACGCAGTATTTT
>TRBJ2-7|-|TRBV20-1|-
CSASSRDAAYEQYF
TGCAGTGCTAGCAGCCGGGACGCAGCCTACGAGCAGTACTTC
>TRBJ2-3|few|TRBV7-3|-
CASSRFGTSTDTQYF
TGTGCCAGCAGCCGATTTGGGACTAGCACAGATACGCAGTATTTT
>TRBJ2-1|-|TRBV28|-
CASSPGLSGGEQFF
TGTGCCAGCAGTCCGGGACTATCGGGGGGCGAGCAGTTCTTC
>TRBJ1-1|many|TRBV9|-
CASSGAFSTEAFF
TGTGCCAGCAGCGGTGCTTTCTCCACTGAAGCTTTCTTT
>TRBJ2-5|-|TRBV12-3/TRBV12-4|-
CASSYAWRLQETQYF
TGTGCCAGCAGCTACGCGTGGAGACTCCAAGAGACCCAGTACTTC
>TRBJ2-5|-|TRBV24-1|-
CATSQDIRQETQYF
TGTGCCACCAGTCAGGACATAAGACAAGAGACCCAGTACTTC
>TRBJ2-3|-|TRBV30|TRBD2
CAWEAGVEDTQYF
TGTGCCTGGGAAGCGGGAGTGGAAGATACGCAGTATTTT
>TRBJ2-3|few|TRBV9|-
CASSATGKSTDTQYF
TGTGCCAGCAGCGCAACAGGGAAAAGCACAGATACGCAGTATTTT
>TRBJ2-1|many|TRBV10-3|TRBD2
CAIGLAGGYNEQFF
TGTGCCATAGGACTAGCGGGGGGATACAATGAGCAGTTCTTC